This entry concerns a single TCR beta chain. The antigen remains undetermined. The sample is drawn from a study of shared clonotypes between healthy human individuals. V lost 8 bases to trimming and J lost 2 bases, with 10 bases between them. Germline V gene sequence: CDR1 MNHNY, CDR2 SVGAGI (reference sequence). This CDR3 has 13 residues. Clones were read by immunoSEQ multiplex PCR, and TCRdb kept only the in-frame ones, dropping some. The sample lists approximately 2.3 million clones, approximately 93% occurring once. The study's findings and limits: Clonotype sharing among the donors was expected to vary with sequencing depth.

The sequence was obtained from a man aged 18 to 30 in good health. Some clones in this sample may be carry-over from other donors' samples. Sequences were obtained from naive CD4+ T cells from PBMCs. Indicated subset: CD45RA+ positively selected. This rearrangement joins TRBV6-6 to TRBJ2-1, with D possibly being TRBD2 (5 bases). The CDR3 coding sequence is TGTGCCAGCGAGAGGGATCCCTACAATGAGCAGTTCTTC. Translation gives CASERDPYNEQFF.